One and the same sample provided the 15 T cell receptor beta chains below, sequenced in a study of T cell changes during pregnancy in multiple sclerosis. This table comes from immunoSEQ multiplex PCR, and its TCRdb copy is limited to in-frame clones, with some not included. This sample has roughly 58,000 clones, with roughly 90% found just once. This specimen was CD4+ T cells from peripheral blood mononuclear cells, taken after pregnancy. These receptors all stem from a female donor in good health, enrolled as a control in a pregnancy study.

The CDR3 coding sequence is TGTGCCAGCAGCCCAAAGGGGGGGACCTCCTACGAGCAGTACTTC. Translated: CASSPKGGTSYEQYF. The chain links TRBV7-9 to TRBJ2-7, with D tentatively TRBD2 (7 bases). CDR3 length equals 15 residues. Trimming cost V 5 bases and J 0 bases, with 14 bases left between them. The germline gives CDR1 SEHNR, CDR2 FQNEAQ (reference sequence).

The chain couples TRBV5-1 to TRBJ2-3; no definite D call. The CDR3 is 17 amino acids. Germline V gene sequence: CDR1 SGHRS, CDR2 YFSETQ. The V end lost 4 bases, the J end lost 2 bases, and 20 bases lay between the germline ends. The CDR3 DNA is TGCGCCAGCAGCAGACAATCCTCCGCGTGGAACACAGATACGCAGTATTTT. Residues: CASSRQSSAWNTDTQYF.

V and J are TRBV7-2 and TRBJ1-5, with D tentatively TRBD1 (6 bases). Trimming stripped 4 bases from V and 4 bases from J, with 17 bases between. Germline V gene lookup returns CDR1 SGHTA and CDR2 FQGNSA. The CDR3 extends over 16 amino acids. Here the CDR3 reads CASSSTGTPGNQPQHF. The CDR3 DNA is TGTGCCAGCAGCTCCACCGGGACACCTGGTAATCAGCCCCAGCATTTT.

V is TRBV5-1 and J is TRBJ2-1; 8 bases agree with TRBD1. The CDR3 has 14 residues. The germline V gene encodes CDR1 SGHRS and CDR2 YFSETQ. V lost 5 bases and J lost 10; bases outside the gene matches: 11. CDR3 sequence reads: CASRSTGGIKEQFF. The CDR3 bases are TGCGCCAGCAGGAGCACAGGGGGAATTAAGGAGCAGTTCTTC.

This CDR3 reads CASSPKSGSRRTLYGYTF. The CDR3 DNA is TGTGCCAGCAGCCCAAAGTCAGGAAGCCGGCGAACCCTCTATGGCTACACCTTC. The chain couples TRBV7-2 to TRBJ1-2; D uncertain. The CDR3 has 18 residues. V was clipped by 5 bases and J by 4 bases, with 26 bases between them. Germline V gene data show CDR1 as SGHTA and CDR2 as FQGNSA.

The chain has TRBV5-4 and TRBJ1-2, with a weak D call TRBD1 (5 bases). Germline CDR1 reads SGHNT; CDR2 reads YYREEE (reference sequence). The CDR3 consists of 14 residues. V shed 2 bases and J shed 0 bases, with 8 bases lying between them. Here the CDR3 reads CASSFKGTNYGYTF. The CDR3 DNA sequence: TGTGCCAGCAGCTTCAAGGGGACTAACTATGGCTACACCTTC.

The rearrangement joins TRBV10-3 to TRBJ2-1; 12 nucleotides line up with TRBD1. The CDR3 covers 15 residues. The germline V gene has CDR1 ENHRY and CDR2 SYGVKD. V trimming: 2 bases; J trimming: 8 bases; junction bases outside the gene matches: 4. The DNA for the CDR3 is TGTGCCATCAGTGAGCGGGACAGGGGGCGGGATGAGCAGTTCTTC. As protein: CAISERDRGRDEQFF.

The V and J genes are TRBV18 and TRBJ1-3; D possibly corresponds to TRBD1 (6 bases). The CDR3 is made up of 14 amino acids. Germline V gene data show CDR1 as KGHSH and CDR2 as LQKENI. Trimming pared 3 bases from V and 9 bases from J, leaving 15 bases between. The chain's CDR3 is CASSPGAGRGTIYF. In nucleotides, the CDR3 is TGTGCCAGCTCACCGGGGGCAGGCCGGGGCACCATATATTTT.

The chain recombines TRBV7-8 with TRBJ1-2; 7 nucleotides line up with TRBD1. Losses at the gene ends were 1 base for V and 5 bases for J; bases not matched to a gene: 7. The germline V gene has CDR1 SGHVS and CDR2 FQNEAQ. This CDR3 region has 15 residues. In nucleotides, the CDR3 is TGTGCCAGCAGCTTAGTCAAGGACAGGTGGTATGGCTACACCTTC. It is translated as CASSLVKDRWYGYTF. The full variable domain, completed using reference TRBV7-8 and TRBJ1-2, is GAGVSQSPRYKVAKRGQDVALRCDPISGHVSLFWYQQALGQGPEFLTYFQNEAQLDKSGLPSDRFFAERPEGSVSTLKIQRTQQEDSAVYLCASSLVKDRWYGYTFGSGTRLTVV.

Comments on this clone: A read error may produce the germline difference seen at one junction end. The chain has TRBV7-2 and TRBJ2-5; D may be TRBD2 (6 bases). Per germline, CDR1 SGHTA and CDR2 FQGNSA. The CDR3 has 13 residues. CDR3 sequence (DNA): TGTGCCAGCAGCCCCCCGGCCCGGGAGATCCAGTACTTC. This codes for CASSPPAREIQYF.

The chain joins TRBV18 to TRBJ2-7; 8 bases match TRBD2. V was pared by 0 bases and J by 10 bases, with 5 bases of the junction left unmatched. Germline V CDR1 and CDR2: KGHSH, LQKENI. The CDR3 consists of 13 residues. The CDR3 region is CASSPPISGNQYF. Here the CDR3 DNA reads TGTGCCAGCTCACCACCGATTAGCGGGAACCAGTACTTC.

The chain recombines TRBV14 with TRBJ2-3; tentatively, D is TRBD1 (5 bases). Germline CDR1 is SGHDN and CDR2 is FVKESK. V lost 4 bases to trimming and J lost 7 bases, with 18 bases between them. This CDR3 region has 15 residues. CDR3 sequence reads: CASSLRQPQGNTQYF. For the CDR3, the DNA is TGTGCCAGCAGCCTAAGACAGCCGCAAGGCAATACGCAGTATTTT.

On this clone: This CDR3 is also generated by other DNA sequences in the sample. The chain recombines TRBV7-9 with TRBJ2-5, with TRBD2 identical over 7 bases. V dropped 0 bases and J dropped 5; count of bases not matched to a gene: 0. CDR1 and CDR2 (germline): SEHNR, FQNEAQ (reference sequence). CDR3 length: 13 amino acids. In DNA form, the CDR3 reads TGTGCCAGCAGCTTAGCGGGAGGGGAGACCCAGTACTTC. Translating gives CASSLAGGETQYF.

The chain links TRBV7-2 to TRBJ2-3, with TRBD1 as a possible D gene (6 bases). Per germline, CDR1 SGHTA and CDR2 FQGNSA. The CDR3 loop spans 14 amino acids. Trimming cost V 5 bases and J 2 bases, with 11 bases left between them. CDR3 protein: CASSPRGNTDTQYF. The DNA of the CDR3 is TGTGCCAGCAGCCCCAGGGGAAACACAGATACGCAGTATTTT. Full variable domain (rest looked up from reference TRBV7-2 and TRBJ2-3): GAGVSQSPSNKVTEKGKDVELRCDPISGHTALYWYRQSLGQGLEFLIYFQGNSAPDKSGLPSDRFSAERTGGSVSTLTIQRTQQEDSAVYLCASSPRGNTDTQYFGPGTRLTVL.

The rearrangement joins TRBV18 to TRBJ1-2, with TRBD1 matching 9 bases. The V gene end was trimmed by 4 bases and the J gene end by 4 bases; junction bases not matched to a gene: 10. This CDR3 has 16 residues. Germline loops: CDR1 KGHSH, CDR2 LQKENI. Here the CDR3 reads CASSHTNRGQGYGYTF. For the CDR3, the DNA is TGTGCCAGCTCACATACAAACAGGGGGCAGGGCTATGGCTACACCTTC.